Below, one T cell receptor (delta chain) is given with its context. TCRdb repeated clone calling on the reads with CATT. The sample consists of roughly 5,800 delta-chain clones, approximately 18% of them appearing once. This sample was taken from a study of gamma-delta chains in newborns, infants, children. Germline values: CDR1 GEAIGNYY, CDR2 EKD. J gave up 0 bases and V 2 bases, and 3 bases lay outside the gene matches. The CDR3 has 15 amino acids. This TCR was sampled from a child who was a newborn, infant or young child, either healthy, febrile or measles-vaccinated (not recorded which). V gene TRDV2 combines with J gene TRDJ1; TRDD3 matches 9 bases. Sequencing was performed on blood. The CDR3 DNA reads TGTGCCTGTGACAAACTGGGGGAATACACCGATAAACTCATCTTT. It specifies CACDKLGEYTDKLIF.